This paragraph covers one T cell receptor beta chain sequence. What antigen it recognizes has not been identified. Base qualities are not at hand, and no much larger clone is one base apart. The protocol used for the library was the immunoSEQ multiplex PCR assay. A mixture of 60 forward primers for TCR Vbeta segments and 13 reverse primers for TCR Jbeta segments was used in the multiplex PCR. The CDR3 region of rearranged TCR beta genes was amplified from genomic DNA by a multiplex PCR assay. Amplified TCR beta libraries were sequenced as 87-base-pair reads on the Illumina HiSeq System. Per the original workflow: In a later analysis, tens of millions of unique TCR beta chains were counted across the approximately 620 repertoires, and roughly 11 million of these chains were shared by at least two donors. Raw reads were error-corrected and collapsed into unique sequences by a nearest-neighbor algorithm in which closely related sequences were merged to remove PCR and sequencing errors. To assign V, D and J gene segments, CDR3 sequences were aligned to IMGT reference sequences. For a sequence to be retained, at least a six-nucleotide match to both a V gene segment and a J gene segment was required. A rearrangement was called productive if the CDR3 had no stop codons and remained in frame with V and J, and every other rearrangement was called non-productive. Following IMGT convention, CDR3 was defined as the stretch from the second conserved V-encoded cysteine up to the conserved J-encoded phenylalanine. In an earlier analysis of approximately 500 of the donors, sequences lacking an unambiguous match to a single V gene segment were excluded. In an earlier analysis of around 600 of the donors, V segments were called functional above 56.7% productive rearrangements and were called segregating when the between-donor standard deviation exceeded 5%. A statistical classification framework was built to diagnose cytomegalovirus status from the catalog of TCR beta chain sequences. A later analysis assigned V and J genes by comparing TCR nucleotide sequences with IMGT/GENE-DB human TR gene sequences. A later analysis assigned CDR3 sequences and most-parsimonious VDJ recombination scenarios with the TCRdist pipeline. A later analysis defined each TCR beta chain by its CDR3 amino acid sequence plus V-gene family, and excluded reads lacking a unique V-gene family. As a way to deal with suspected cross-contamination and a sequencing artifact, a later analysis dropped over 550 nucleotide sequences that were highly shared and had low generation probability. A later analysis calculated a clonal expansion index for each public chain from normalized within-repertoire ranks of inferred template counts. Generation probabilities in a later analysis came from a VDJ recombination model fitted to out-of-frame rearrangements, and those results were checked against IGoR. In a later analysis, hypergeometric tests were used to score TCR-TCR, TCR-HLA and TCR-CMV co-occurrence, with a repertoire-size bias correction applied to TCR pairs. A later analysis estimated false discovery rates by permuting HLA or CMV assignments 20 times. In a later analysis, co-occurring TCRs were grouped with DBSCAN, and TCRdist sequence similarity was added when clustering was performed within HLA-allele-positive subsets. Repertoires with fewer than 30,000 or more than 120,000 public chains were left out of co-occurrence clustering, as were a handful of repertoires with anomalous nucleotide sharing. TCRdb retrieved this table from immuneACCESS and kept in-frame rearrangements only. Not all clones are present; in checked studies, unresolved V genes account for under half, and no reason is known for the remainder. V and J calls and clone size follow that table, whereas D and trimming were derived from the DNA. This sample is represented by about 110,000 clones; about 60% of them were singletons. The top ten clonotypes cover 2.2% of the sample.

According to the germline V gene, CDR1 reads SGHRS and CDR2 reads YFSETQ. From its cysteine to its phenylalanine, the CDR3 spans 16 amino acids. Only the CDR3 portion is preserved as DNA: 48 bases, with reading frame beginning at the first base. The germline V end is reduced by 4 bases and the J end by 12 bases; junction bases left unmatched: 16. The cohort comprised some 730 healthy bone marrow donors. At the time of sampling, all cohort members were nominally healthy, though unrecorded immune exposures were likely present. The donor tested CMV seronegative and was one of the 352 seronegative cohort members. Every donor gave a peripheral blood sample, and the peripheral blood mononuclear cells from that sample were used for TCR beta sequencing. Genomic DNA was extracted from the blood cell samples with the Qiagen DNeasy Blood Extraction Kit. These data are taken from a study of cytomegalovirus exposure and HLA in healthy donors (dated by TCRdb to the late 2010s). About the investigation overall: An earlier analysis of some 600 of the donors reported approximately 300 Gb of sequence data and some 110 million unique TCR beta sequences obtained from roughly 180 million T cells. The study used immunosequencing to profile the T cell repertoires of approximately 630 subjects and linked those repertoires to cytomegalovirus serostatus. Approximately 310 gigabases of sequencing data and around 90 million unique TCR sequences made up an early release that covered around 640 HLA-typed donors. The study was designed to test whether signatures of past pathogen exposure could be identified by cataloging public T cell receptors. Alongside the repertoire data, information on donor age, sex, ethnicity and CMV serostatus was compiled. A handful of DR-DQ haplotypes were handled as single units for association and clustering because linkage in the cohort was strong. On average, roughly 200,000 unique TCR beta nucleotide sequences were sequenced per donor among a few hundred genotyped donors of the cohort, with 15% to 20% of those sequences being non-productive. An earlier analysis of approximately 640 of the donors applied high-throughput TCR beta sequencing to assess whether each TCR beta V gene segment acted as functional or pseudogenic. To predict cytomegalovirus infection status, the study brought together high-throughput TCR immunosequencing, statistical association of individual TCRs with disease status, and machine learning. The number of typed donors differed by locus: about 629-640 for A, B, C, DRB1 and DQB1; 522 for DQA1; roughly 600 for DPA1; and some 450 for DPB1. Every repertoire in the discovery cohort had been generated on one and the same sequencing platform. Genome-wide SNP genotypes for about three fifths of the roughly 670 donors were used in a later genetic analysis, which treated that subset as a discovery cohort. HLA typing included class I and class II loci at four-digit resolution. A later analysis re-examined previously published TCR beta repertoires from roughly 720 donors and added high-resolution HLA genotyping to investigate patterns of TCR occurrence. Rather than drawing on any new phenotypic data, the later analysis identified candidate immune exposures from TCR beta sequences and the way those sequences occurred across donors. In addition to the first cohort of 666 subjects, a separate validation cohort of 120 different subjects was used. Of the 300 to 500 genotyped donors, roughly 76% were placed in the genetic ancestry cluster associated with self-reported Caucasian donors.

Study-wide conclusions, independent of this receptor: According to a later analysis, TCR association rates differed among HLA loci, with DRB1 alleles showing the most associated TCRs and HLA-C alleles showing the fewest. The classifier was reported to diagnose cytomegalovirus status with high specificity and sensitivity in both the original cohort and the validation cohort. In a later analysis, several top co-occurrence clusters were reported to appear linked to parvovirus B19, influenza, CMV and Epstein-Barr virus. A further reported finding was that TCR beta sequences accurately predicted the HLA-A and HLA-B alleles for most subjects in the first cohort. Because HLA typing was unavailable for some donors at each locus, only the typed subset was used in association tests. Immune exposure information for the cohort was limited to CMV serostatus. A few of the identified cytomegalovirus-associated TCR beta chains were confirmed in vitro to be specific for cytomegalovirus antigens. In a later genetic analysis, a missense DCLRE1C variant was associated with V-gene and J-gene trimming of TCR beta chains, and the association was replicated in an independent cohort. It was suggested by the authors that the approach could potentially be generalized to other disease states and immunological phenotypes. At a false discovery rate of 0.05, a later analysis linked about 17,000 TCR beta sequences to specific HLA alleles. A later analysis found that most CMV-associated TCR beta chains appeared HLA-restricted, with HLA associations seemingly driven largely by CMV exposure. In an earlier analysis of around 600 of the donors, most TCR beta V segments appeared in productive rearrangements about 90% or about 30% of the time, broadly matching IMGT annotations. Around 16 rarely observed V segments, including chromosome 9 orphons, were excluded from the earlier analysis of about 600 of the donors because counts were too low. The sequencing pipeline was judged likely to have produced a cluster of highly shared sequence variants as a technical artifact. Strong co-occurrence of HLA alleles, especially DR and DQ, made assigning TCR associations to individual alleles difficult. In a later analysis, HLA-associated TCR beta chains showed more clonal expansion and lower generation probabilities than non-associated chains that were equally common. The study gave a list of under 200 TCR beta chains associated with cytomegalovirus. Linkage disequilibrium might explain the correlated functional status among segregating V segments, but an unknown experimental factor could not be ruled out. While some public TCRs were present in many individuals, most TCR sequences turned up only very rarely across donors. This cohort had only TCR beta chains sequenced, and the lack of alpha or paired-chain data limited which features could be detected. A later genetic analysis reported fewer N-insertions in productive TCRs among donors in an Asian-associated ancestry cluster than the roughly 690-donor mean. The presence/absence analyses assumed that sequencing depth was roughly uniform across donors, and that assumption may not be true. Some IMGT-functional V segments, including TRBV6-2 and TRBV6-3, could not be told apart with the 87-base-pair reads, so those segments were excluded.

The rearrangement combines TRBV5-1 with TRBJ1-4; TRBD1 aligns with 9 central bases. Sample: PBMCs. The TCR comes from a woman aged 25 to 45 in good health and CMV-seronegative. The CDR3 protein: CASSPAGTGIYLELFF. The bases are TGCGCCAGCAGCCCCGCCGGGACAGGGATATATTTGGAACTGTTTTTT.